The 12 T cell receptor beta chains below come from one sample, sequenced in a study of cytomegalovirus exposure and HLA in healthy donors. 60 Vbeta and 13 Jbeta primers were used in PCR. Clones were read by immunoSEQ multiplex PCR, and TCRdb kept only the in-frame ones, dropping some. The table has about 130,000 clones, 65% to 90% seen once. The sequenced material came from PBMCs. The origin of the receptors is a male donor in good health and CMV-seropositive.

V gene TRBV28 combines with J gene TRBJ2-1; TRBD2 matches 10 bases. The CDR3 sequence is 17 residues long. The trim removed 6 bases at V and 4 bases at J, leaving 12 bases unmatched. Germline assignment: CDR1 MDHEN and CDR2 SYDVKM. The CDR3 reads CASRVTSSGSFYNEQFF. In DNA form, the CDR3 reads TGTGCCAGCAGAGTCACGTCTAGCGGGAGTTTTTACAATGAGCAGTTCTTC.

J is TRBJ2-4 and V is TRBV6-5; 9 bases are shared with TRBD2. This CDR3 contains 14 residues. Germline V gives CDR1 MNHEY, CDR2 SVGAGI. J lost 1 base, V lost 6 bases, and 1 base had no gene match. The CDR3 sequence is CASRAGGAKNIQYF. The DNA of the CDR3 is TGTGCCAGCAGGGCGGGAGGGGCCAAAAACATTCAGTACTTC.

The J gene is TRBJ2-3, the V gene TRBV28, with TRBD2 matching over 12 bases. There are 15 residues in the CDR3. CDR1 MDHEN and CDR2 SYDVKM come from the germline V gene. Trimming at V came to 4 bases and at J to 8 bases, leaving 7 bases not matched to a gene. CDR3 in DNA: TGTGCCAGCAGTTCCCTTACTAGCGGGAGGCGTACGCAGTATTTT. The encoded protein is CASSSLTSGRRTQYF.

The V gene is TRBV10-3, the J gene TRBJ1-5; D is ambiguous. This CDR3 contains 14 residues. The germline V gene encodes CDR1 ENHRY and CDR2 SYGVKD. Trimming took 0 bases from V and 5 from J, leaving 8 bases between them. Written as DNA, the CDR3 is TGTGCCATCAGTGAGTCACCGGTAGATCAGCCCCAGCATTTT. It is translated as CAISESPVDQPQHF.

V gene TRBV14 combines with J gene TRBJ2-5; tentative D call: TRBD1 (6 bases). The V gene lost 3 bases and the J gene lost 3 bases, with 8 bases spanning the gap. The CDR3 totals 13 residues. From germline, CDR1 is SGHDN and CDR2 FVKESK. CDR3: CASSQRGKETQYF. DNA of the CDR3: TGTGCCAGCAGCCAGAGGGGGAAAGAGACCCAGTACTTC. The full variable domain, its missing parts supplied by reference TRBV14 and TRBJ2-5, is EAGVTQFPSHSVIEKGQTVTLRCDPISGHDNLYWYRRVMGKEIKFLLHFVKESKQDESGMPNNRFLAERTGGTYSTLKVQPAELEDSGVYFCASSQRGKETQYFGPGTRLLVL.

Note on this clone: The germline gene is not matched at one end of the junction; a read error may be the cause. This rearrangement joins TRBV6-5 to TRBJ2-6; maybe TRBD1 (7 bases). This CDR3 has 16 residues. The germline CDR1 and CDR2 sequences are MNHEY and SVGAGI. The CDR3 reads CASSYAGQPDGNGLTF. CDR3 in DNA: TGTGCCAGCAGTTACGCGGGACAGCCGGATGGCAACGGCCTGACTTTC.

This chain links TRBV29-1 with TRBJ2-5; the match to TRBD1 covers 9 bases. This CDR3 is 11 amino acids long. The J segment lost 11 bases and the V segment lost 8 bases, leaving 9 bases of the junction unmatched. CDR1 is SQVTM and CDR2 is ANQGSEA in the germline V gene. CDR3 bases: TGCAGCCATCGGGACAGGGTATCGCAGTACTTC. It codes for CSHRDRVSQYF.

This clone appeared a few times. This chain uses TRBV27 with TRBJ2-5; 11 bases map to TRBD2. V trimming: 5 bases; J trimming: 5 bases; junction bases outside the gene matches: 7. CDR3 length equals 15 residues. Germline lookup yields CDR1 MNHEY and CDR2 SMNVEV (reference sequence). In nucleotides, the CDR3 is TGTGCCAGCAGTCCCCTAGCGGGAGGCGGGGAGACCCAGTACTTC. It specifies CASSPLAGGGETQYF.

The chain combines TRBV28 with TRBJ1-4; TRBD1 aligns across 8 bases. V dropped 6 bases and J dropped 0; count of bases not matched to a gene: 0. Per the germline V gene, CDR1 is MDHEN and CDR2 is SYDVKM. This CDR3 spans 14 amino acids. This CDR3 is CASRGQATNEKLFF. CDR3 coding DNA: TGTGCCAGCAGGGGACAGGCAACTAATGAAAAACTGTTTTTT.

This chain links TRBV19 with TRBJ1-1; TRBD1 matches at 7 bases. There are 13 residues in the CDR3. CDR1 is LNHDA, CDR2 SQIVND, per germline (reference sequence). With 7 bases clipped from V and 14 bases from J, the junction kept 16 bases outside the gene matches. The CDR3 nucleotides read TGTGCCAGTAATACCGGGACAGAATATTCGCCGTTCTTT. This sequence encodes CASNTGTEYSPFF.

The CDR3 nucleotides are TGTGCCAGTAGTACCGGTGGTCAGCCCCAGCATTTT. Amino acid sequence: CASSTGGQPQHF. The chain is built from TRBV19 and TRBJ1-5; no reliable D call. Trimming left V 4 bases short and J 6 bases short, with 7 bases between. The CDR3 runs 12 residues. Germline V gene data show CDR1 as LNHDA and CDR2 as SQIVND (reference sequence).

The V call is TRBV29-1, the J call TRBJ1-1, with D uncertain. This CDR3 region has 13 residues. Germline V gives CDR1 SQVTM, CDR2 ANQGSEA. V lost 4 bases and J 3 bases, leaving 12 bases between the germline ends. The CDR3 DNA reads TGCAGCGTTGGGGCAGTTGCCTACACTGAAGCTTTCTTT. This codes for CSVGAVAYTEAFF.